This TCR beta chain is from a study of T cell clones after liver transplantation. Study overall: A pre-transplant mixed lymphocyte reaction with TCRbeta sequencing defined graft-donor-reactive clones followed in post-transplant blood. Apart from a few HCV-positive recipients, transplants were for non-autoimmune, non-viral reasons. Study observations and caveats: Compared with third party-reactive sequences, donor-reactive ones declined more, independent of withdrawal success. Migration into the graft, not deletion, may explain lost graft donor-reactive T cells.

Here immunoSEQ multiplex PCR was the method, and the copy in TCRdb shows in-frame clones only, minus some. The sample records around 21,000 clones, about 94% being singletons. V trimming: 10 bases; J trimming: 9 bases; junction bases outside the gene matches: 18. The germline V gene encodes CDR1 MDHEN and CDR2 SYDVKM. There are 15 residues in the CDR3. As for this clone: No antigen is known for it.

This specimen consisted of CD8+ T cells from blood, obtained approximately 26 months after liver transplant. The rearrangement uses TRBV28 and TRBJ2-1; 7 bases are shared with TRBD2. This TCR derives from a human patient who received a liver transplant. Some T cells may be graft donor cells. The CDR3: CATDPQREGLGEQFF. The CDR3 nucleotides read TGTGCCACCGACCCACAAAGGGAGGGCCTCGGTGAGCAGTTCTTC.